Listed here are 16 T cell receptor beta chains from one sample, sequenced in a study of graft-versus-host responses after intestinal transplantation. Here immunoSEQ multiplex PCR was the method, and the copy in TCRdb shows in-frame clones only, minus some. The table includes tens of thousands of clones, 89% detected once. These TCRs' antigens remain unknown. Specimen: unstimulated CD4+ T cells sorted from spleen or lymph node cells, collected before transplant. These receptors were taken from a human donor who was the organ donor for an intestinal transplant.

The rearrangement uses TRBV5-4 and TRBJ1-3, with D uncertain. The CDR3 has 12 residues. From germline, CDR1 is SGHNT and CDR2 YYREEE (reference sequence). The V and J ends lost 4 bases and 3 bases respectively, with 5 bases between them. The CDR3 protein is CASSASGNTIYF. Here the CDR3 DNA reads TGTGCCAGCAGCGCCAGTGGAAACACCATATATTTT.

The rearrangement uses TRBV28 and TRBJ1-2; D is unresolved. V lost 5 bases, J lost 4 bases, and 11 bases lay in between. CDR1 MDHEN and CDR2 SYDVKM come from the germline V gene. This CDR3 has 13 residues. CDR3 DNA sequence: TGTGCCAGCAGTAGGACGGGAGGCTATGGCTACACCTTC. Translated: CASSRTGGYGYTF.

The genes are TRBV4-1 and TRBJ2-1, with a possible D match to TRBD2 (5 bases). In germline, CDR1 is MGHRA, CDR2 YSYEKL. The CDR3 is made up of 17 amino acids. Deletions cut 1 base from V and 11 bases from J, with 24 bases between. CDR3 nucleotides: TGCGCCAGCAGCCAAGCCCTTGAAGGGAGAATGGCGCGAAAGCAGTTCTTC. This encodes CASSQALEGRMARKQFF.

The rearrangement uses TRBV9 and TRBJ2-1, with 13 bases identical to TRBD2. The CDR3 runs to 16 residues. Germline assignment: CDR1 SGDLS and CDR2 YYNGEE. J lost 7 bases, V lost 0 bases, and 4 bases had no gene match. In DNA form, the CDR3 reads TGTGCCAGCAGCGTAGCCGGGACTAGCGGGATAAATGAGCAGTTCTTC. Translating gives CASSVAGTSGINEQFF.

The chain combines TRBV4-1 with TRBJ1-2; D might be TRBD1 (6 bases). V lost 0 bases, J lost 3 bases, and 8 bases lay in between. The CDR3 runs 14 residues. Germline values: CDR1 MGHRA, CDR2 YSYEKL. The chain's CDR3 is CASSQDTGYYGYTF. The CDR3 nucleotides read TGCGCCAGCAGCCAAGATACAGGGTACTATGGCTACACCTTC.

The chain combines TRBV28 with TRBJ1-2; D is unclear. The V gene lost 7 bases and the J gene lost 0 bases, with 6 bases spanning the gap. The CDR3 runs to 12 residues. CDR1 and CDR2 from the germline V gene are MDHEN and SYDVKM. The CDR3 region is CASTSPNYGYTF. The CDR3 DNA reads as TGTGCCAGCACCTCCCCTAACTATGGCTACACCTTC.

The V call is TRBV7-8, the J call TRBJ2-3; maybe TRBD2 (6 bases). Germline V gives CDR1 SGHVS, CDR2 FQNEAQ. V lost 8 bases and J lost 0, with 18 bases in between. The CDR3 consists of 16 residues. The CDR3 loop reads CASRGWAGLSTDTQYF. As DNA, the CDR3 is TGTGCCAGCCGCGGGTGGGCGGGACTTAGCACAGATACGCAGTATTTT.

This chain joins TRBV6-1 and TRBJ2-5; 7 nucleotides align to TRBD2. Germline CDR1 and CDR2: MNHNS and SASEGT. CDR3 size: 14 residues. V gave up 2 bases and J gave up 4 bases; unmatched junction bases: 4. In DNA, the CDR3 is TGTGCCAGCAGTGAAATGGCGGGAGTAGAGACCCAGTACTTC. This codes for CASSEMAGVETQYF.

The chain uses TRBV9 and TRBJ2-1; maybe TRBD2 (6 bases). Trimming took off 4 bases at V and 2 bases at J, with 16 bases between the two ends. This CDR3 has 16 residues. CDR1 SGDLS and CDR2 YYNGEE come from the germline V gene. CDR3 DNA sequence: TGTGCCAGCAGCCCCCTAGCCGGAGGGCCCTACAATGAGCAGTTCTTC. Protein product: CASSPLAGGPYNEQFF.

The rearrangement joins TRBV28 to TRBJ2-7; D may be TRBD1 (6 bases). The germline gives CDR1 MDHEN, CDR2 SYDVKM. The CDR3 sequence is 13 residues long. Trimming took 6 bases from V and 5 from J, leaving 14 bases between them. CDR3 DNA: TGTGCCAGCAGCCCCTCGGACAGAGACGAGCAGTACTTC. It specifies CASSPSDRDEQYF.

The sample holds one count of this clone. This CDR3 reads CASSGRTGSVYEQYF. CDR3 DNA sequence: TGCGCCAGCAGTGGGAGGACAGGCTCGGTCTACGAGCAGTACTTC. The chain combines TRBV5-1 with TRBJ2-7, with D perhaps TRBD1 (7 bases). Germline V gene data show CDR1 as SGHRS and CDR2 as YFSETQ. V was pared by 5 bases and J by 3 bases, with 18 bases between. This CDR3 is built from 15 residues.

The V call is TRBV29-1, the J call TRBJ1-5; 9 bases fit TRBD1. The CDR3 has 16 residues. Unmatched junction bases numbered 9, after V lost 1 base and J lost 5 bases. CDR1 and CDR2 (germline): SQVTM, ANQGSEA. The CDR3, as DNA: TGCAGCGTTGAAGCCCTGCGGGGGACAGGGCATCAGCCCCAGCATTTT. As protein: CSVEALRGTGHQPQHF.

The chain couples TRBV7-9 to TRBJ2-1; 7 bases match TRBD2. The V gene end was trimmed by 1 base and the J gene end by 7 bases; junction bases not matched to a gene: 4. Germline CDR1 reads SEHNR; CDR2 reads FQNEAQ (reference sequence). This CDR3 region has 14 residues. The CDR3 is CASSLGFSGNEQFF. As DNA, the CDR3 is TGTGCCAGCAGCTTAGGCTTTAGCGGGAATGAGCAGTTCTTC.

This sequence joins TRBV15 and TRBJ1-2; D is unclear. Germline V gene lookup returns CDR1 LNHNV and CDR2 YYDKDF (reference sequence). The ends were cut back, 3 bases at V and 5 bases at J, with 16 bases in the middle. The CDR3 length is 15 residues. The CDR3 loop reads CATSSEEGAGYGYTF. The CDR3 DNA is TGTGCCACCAGCAGCGAGGAGGGAGCTGGGTATGGCTACACCTTC.

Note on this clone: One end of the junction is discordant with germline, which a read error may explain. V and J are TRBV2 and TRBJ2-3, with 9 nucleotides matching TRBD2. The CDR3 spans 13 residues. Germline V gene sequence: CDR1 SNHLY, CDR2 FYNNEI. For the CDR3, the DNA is TGTGCCGGCAGGACTAGCGGCACAGATACGCAGTATTTT. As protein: CAGRTSGTDTQYF.

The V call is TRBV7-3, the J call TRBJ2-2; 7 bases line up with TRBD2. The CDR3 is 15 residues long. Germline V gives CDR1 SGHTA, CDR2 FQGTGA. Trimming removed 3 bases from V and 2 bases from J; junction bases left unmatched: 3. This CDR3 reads CASSFSGGNTGELFF. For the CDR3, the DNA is TGTGCCAGCAGCTTTTCGGGGGGAAACACCGGGGAGCTGTTTTTT.